These T cell receptor beta chains were read from a single sample in a study of OX40 agonist ivuxolimab in advanced cancers. The assay was immunoSEQ multiplex PCR, and TCRdb's table has in-frame clones only and misses some. Counted here are about 80,000 clones, roughly 90% occurring once; the ten biggest clones make up 7% to 9.5%. The sample was CD4+ or CD8+ T cells sorted from blood, taken in a trial of the OX40 agonist ivuxolimab. The receptors were gathered from an adult with an advanced solid tumor such as melanoma, head and neck, liver or kidney cancer. The CDR3 runs from the conserved cysteine through the conserved F or W. A D gene is named only where the DNA matches it firmly. A clone size is listed for some rows: how often the clone was seen (once, few, many), or a class if it is expanded.

TRBJ1-2 | TRBV4-3 | - | - | CASSQDDRGTNGYTF | TGCGCCAGCAGCCAAGATGACAGAGGTACGAATGGCTACACCTTC
TRBJ2-7 | TRBV19 | - | TRBD1 | CASSSGQGHEQYF | TGTGCCAGTAGTTCCGGACAGGGCCACGAGCAGTACTTC
TRBJ2-2 | TRBV7-2 | - | - | CASSPLGPGELFF | TGTGCCAGCAGCCCGTTGGGGCCCGGGGAGCTGTTTTTT
TRBJ1-1 | TRBV6-1 | - | - | CASSEWDPWIAEAFF | TGTGCCAGCAGCGAATGGGACCCGTGGATCGCTGAAGCTTTCTTT
TRBJ2-3 | TRBV10-3 | - | TRBD2 | CAISDGGGALTDTQYF | TGTGCCATCAGTGATGGCGGGGGGGCCCTCACAGATACGCAGTATTTT
TRBJ2-1 | TRBV7-3 | - | TRBD1 | CASSSPGQGTYNEQFF | TGTGCCAGCAGCTCGCCGGGACAGGGGACTTATAATGAGCAGTTCTTC
TRBJ1-2 | TRBV11-2 | - | - | CASSTYGISNYGYTF | TGTGCCAGCAGCACCTACGGGATATCTAACTATGGCTACACCTTC
TRBJ1-1 | TRBV19 | - | - | CASSRALNTEAFF | TGTGCCAGTAGCAGGGCGCTGAACACTGAAGCTTTCTTT
TRBJ2-7 | TRBV7-9 | - | TRBD2 | CASSAGLASYEQYF | TGTGCCAGCAGCGCGGGACTAGCCTCCTACGAGCAGTACTTC
TRBJ2-7 | TRBV27 | - | - | CASSLSQTYEQYF | TGTGCCAGCAGTTTAAGCCAGACCTACGAGCAGTACTTC
TRBJ2-7 | TRBV6-6 | - | TRBD1 | CASSSPDRGLGEQYF | TGTGCCAGCAGTTCGCCCGACAGGGGGCTAGGAGAGCAGTACTTC
TRBJ1-2 | TRBV5-6 | - | - | CASTPQRGISGYTF | TGTGCCAGCACTCCCCAAAGGGGGATCTCTGGCTACACCTTC
TRBJ1-1 | TRBV6-5 | - | - | CASSYSVNTEAFF | TGTGCCAGCAGTTACTCGGTGAACACTGAAGCTTTCTTT
TRBJ1-6 | TRBV7-9 | few | - | CASSRPDSSYNSPLHF | TGTGCCAGCAGCAGGCCGGACAGCTCCTATAATTCACCCCTCCACTTT
TRBJ1-2 | TRBV4-1 | - | - | CASSQGQGRGHYGYTF | TGCGCCAGCAGCCAAGGTCAGGGTAGGGGTCACTATGGCTACACCTTC
TRBJ1-2 | TRBV5-6 | - | TRBD1 | CASSTTGDYGYTF | TGTGCCAGCAGCACGACAGGGGACTATGGCTACACCTTC
TRBJ2-1 | TRBV9 | - | - | CASSTPGDPSLDEQFF | TGTGCCAGCAGCACCCCCGGGGACCCTTCTCTAGATGAGCAGTTCTTC
TRBJ2-5 | TRBV4-1 | - | TRBD1 | CASSQVGTVQETQYF | TGCGCCAGCAGCCAAGTGGGGACAGTCCAAGAGACCCAGTACTTC
TRBJ2-3 | TRBV18 | once | TRBD1 | CASSPRDRGSDTQYF | TGTGCCAGCTCACCACGGGACAGGGGGTCCGATACGCAGTATTTT
TRBJ1-2 | TRBV9 | - | - | CASSVDRDQPSYGYTF | TGTGCCAGCAGCGTAGACAGGGATCAGCCGAGCTATGGCTACACCTTC
TRBJ2-7 | TRBV5-8 | - | - | CASSFFRGYEQYF | TGTGCCAGCAGCTTCTTCAGGGGTTACGAGCAGTACTTC
TRBJ2-3 | TRBV6-1 | - | - | CASSLHRDSTDTQYF | TGTGCCAGCAGTTTACACAGAGATAGCACAGATACGCAGTATTTT
TRBJ1-2 | TRBV27 | once | - | CASSFATNYGYTF | TGTGCCAGCAGCTTCGCCACAAACTATGGCTACACCTTC
TRBJ2-7 | TRBV7-8 | - | TRBD2 | CASSSIAGDHEQYF | TGTGCCAGCAGCTCCATAGCGGGGGATCACGAGCAGTACTTC
TRBJ2-3 | TRBV27 | once | - | CASRIAAADTQYF | TGTGCCAGCAGAATCGCGGCCGCAGATACGCAGTATTTT
TRBJ1-2 | TRBV11-2 | - | - | CASSFLQKPYTF | TGTGCCAGCAGCTTTCTGCAGAAGCCGTACACCTTC
TRBJ2-2 | TRBV27 | - | - | CASSFVPGELFF | TGTGCCAGCAGTTTCGTCCCCGGGGAGCTGTTTTTT
TRBJ2-3 | TRBV21-1 | - | - | CASSCPAPDTQYF | TGTGCCAGCAGCTGTCCGGCCCCAGATACGCAGTATTTT
TRBJ1-5 | TRBV11-2 | - | - | CASSLGSGVGQPQHF | TGTGCCAGCAGCTTAGGATCAGGGGTCGGACAGCCCCAGCATTTT
TRBJ1-1 | TRBV7-9 | - | - | CASSRGVGRPEAFF | TGTGCCAGCAGCCGTGGAGTGGGGCGGCCTGAAGCTTTCTTT
TRBJ1-1 | TRBV7-9 | - | - | CASSSLPGGITEAFF | TGTGCCAGCAGCTCGCTGCCAGGAGGAATTACTGAAGCTTTCTTT
TRBJ2-7 | TRBV5-1 | once | TRBD1 | CASSWGTGAYEQYF | TGCGCCAGCAGCTGGGGGACAGGGGCCTACGAGCAGTACTTC
TRBJ1-4 | TRBV7-9 | - | - | CASSLDSEKLFF | TGTGCCAGCAGCTTAGACAGCGAAAAACTGTTTTTT
TRBJ1-1 | TRBV5-1 | - | TRBD1 | CASSLVRTGIFENTEAFF | TGCGCCAGCAGCTTGGTTCGGACAGGGATTTTCGAGAACACTGAAGCTTTCTTT
TRBJ2-6 | TRBV27 | - | - | CASSLLTGANVLTF | TGTGCCAGCAGTTTACTCACTGGGGCCAACGTCCTGACTTTC
TRBJ2-7 | TRBV14 | once | - | CASSPYPGSYEQYF | TGTGCCAGCAGCCCGTATCCGGGATCCTACGAGCAGTACTTC
TRBJ2-6 | TRBV2 | few | TRBD1 | CASSEEQGAGANVLTF | TGTGCCAGCAGTGAAGAGCAGGGGGCTGGGGCCAACGTCCTGACTTTC
TRBJ2-7 | TRBV2 | - | - | CASREEYYEQYF | TGTGCCAGCAGGGAGGAGTACTACGAGCAGTACTTC
TRBJ2-3 | TRBV7-6 | - | - | CASSRGTLVTDTQYF | TGTGCCAGCAGCCGAGGGACTCTTGTCACAGATACGCAGTATTTT
TRBJ2-6 | TRBV19 | - | - | CASSLYGTLGSGANVLTF | TGTGCCAGTAGTTTATACGGGACCTTAGGCTCTGGGGCCAACGTCCTGACTTTC
TRBJ1-1 | TRBV4-1 | - | - | CASSQAGSLNTEAFF | TGCGCCAGCAGCCAAGCCGGGTCTCTAAACACTGAAGCTTTCTTT
TRBJ2-7 | TRBV4-1 | few | - | CASSQEETYYEQYF | TGCGCCAGCAGCCAAGAGGAGACGTATTACGAGCAGTACTTC